The clone carrying this T cell receptor beta chain turned up a few times. As yet, its antigen is unknown. The TCR alpha and TCR beta cDNA libraries, bearing sample barcodes and UMIs, were generated by 5'RACE using constant-segment primers. TCRdb re-called the 5' RACE reads through MiXCR, storing one row per CDR3 protein. The sample records 450,000 or so distinct CDR3 sequences, 20% to 25% being singletons. This sample stems from a study of T-cell memory formation after mild COVID-19. Findings of the study overall: Cross-reactive memory apparently joined, as some responding clones appeared in pre-infection memory.

Germline V gene sequence: CDR1 SGDLS, CDR2 YYNGEE. V lost 5 bases to trimming and J lost 4 bases, with 11 bases between them. The CDR3 has 13 amino acids. Material for sequencing was PBMCs or a T cell subset sorted from them (not recorded which). The chain joins TRBV9 to TRBJ2-3; a weak D match, TRBD2 (6 bases). This TCR came from an adult woman who had mild COVID-19 (a few samples of this study predate the infection). Cell type and time point are not known. This CDR3 is CASSGTGADTQYF. In nucleotides, the CDR3 is TGTGCCAGCAGTGGTACGGGGGCAGATACGCAGTATTTT.